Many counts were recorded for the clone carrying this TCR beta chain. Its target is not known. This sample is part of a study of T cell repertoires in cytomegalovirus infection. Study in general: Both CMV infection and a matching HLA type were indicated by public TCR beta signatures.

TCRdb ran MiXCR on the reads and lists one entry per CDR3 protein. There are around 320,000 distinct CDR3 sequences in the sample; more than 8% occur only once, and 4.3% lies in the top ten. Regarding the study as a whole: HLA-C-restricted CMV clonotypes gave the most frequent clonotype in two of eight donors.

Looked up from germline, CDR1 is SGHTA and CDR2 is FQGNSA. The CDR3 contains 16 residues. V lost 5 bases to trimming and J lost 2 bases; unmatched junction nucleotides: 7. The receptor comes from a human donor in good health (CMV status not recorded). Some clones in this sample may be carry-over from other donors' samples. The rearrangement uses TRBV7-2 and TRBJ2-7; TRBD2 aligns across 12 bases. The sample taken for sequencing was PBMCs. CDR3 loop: CASSRPTSGGTYEQYF. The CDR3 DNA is TGTGCCAGCAGCCGCCCGACTAGCGGGGGAACCTACGAGCAGTACTTC.